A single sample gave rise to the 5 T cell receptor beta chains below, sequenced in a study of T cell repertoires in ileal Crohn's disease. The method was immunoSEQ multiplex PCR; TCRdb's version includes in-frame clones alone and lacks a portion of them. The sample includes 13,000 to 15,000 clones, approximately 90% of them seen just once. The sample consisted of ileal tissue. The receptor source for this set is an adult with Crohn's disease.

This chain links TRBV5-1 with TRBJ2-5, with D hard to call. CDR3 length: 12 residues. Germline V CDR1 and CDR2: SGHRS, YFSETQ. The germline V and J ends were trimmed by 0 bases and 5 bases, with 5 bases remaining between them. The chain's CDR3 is CASSLVEETQYF. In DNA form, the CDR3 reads TGCGCCAGCAGCTTGGTAGAGGAGACCCAGTACTTC. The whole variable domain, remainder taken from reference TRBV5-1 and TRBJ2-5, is KAGVTQTPRYLIKTRGQQVTLSCSPISGHRSVSWYQQTPGQGLQFLFEYFSETQRNKGNFPGRFSGRQFSNSRSEMNVSTLELGDSALYLCASSLVEETQYFGPGTRLLVL.

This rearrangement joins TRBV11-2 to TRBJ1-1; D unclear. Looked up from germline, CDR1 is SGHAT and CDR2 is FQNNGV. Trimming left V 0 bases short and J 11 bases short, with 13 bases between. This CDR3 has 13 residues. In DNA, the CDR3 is TGTGCCAGCAGCTTAGAAAGAGGGAGGGTGGCTTTCTTT. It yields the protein CASSLERGRVAFF.

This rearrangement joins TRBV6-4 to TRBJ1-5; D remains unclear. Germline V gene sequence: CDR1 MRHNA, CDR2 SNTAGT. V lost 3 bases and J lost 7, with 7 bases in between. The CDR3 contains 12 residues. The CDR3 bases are TGTGCCAGCAGTGAGTTACACCAGCCCCAGCATTTT. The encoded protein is CASSELHQPQHF.

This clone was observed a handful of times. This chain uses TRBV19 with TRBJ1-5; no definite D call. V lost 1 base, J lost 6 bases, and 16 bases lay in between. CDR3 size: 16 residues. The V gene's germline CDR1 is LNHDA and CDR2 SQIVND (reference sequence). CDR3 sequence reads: CASSIGGSGYGQPQHF. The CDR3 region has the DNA TGTGCCAGTAGTATAGGAGGCTCGGGATATGGTCAGCCCCAGCATTTT.

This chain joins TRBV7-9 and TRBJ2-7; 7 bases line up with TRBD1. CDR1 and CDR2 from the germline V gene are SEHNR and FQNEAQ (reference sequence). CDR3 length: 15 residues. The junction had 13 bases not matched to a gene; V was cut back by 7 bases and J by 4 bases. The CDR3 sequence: CASTRSGGKEYEQYF. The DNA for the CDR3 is TGTGCCAGCACCCGATCAGGGGGAAAGGAGTACGAGCAGTACTTC.